These 20 T cell receptor beta chains were sequenced from one sample in a study of identical twins. TCRdb reprocessed the 5' RACE reads via MiXCR and lists one record per CDR3 protein. The table shows 540,000 or so distinct CDR3 sequences, with about 20% occurring only once. This sample was also put to use in a study of yellow fever vaccine responses in identical twins.

Material: CD4+ T cells sorted from blood. The receptors stem from a woman aged 18-29 years in good health.

This clonotype has ten or more counts. The CDR3 reads CASSSTETQYF. CDR3 DNA sequence: TGTGCCAGCAGCTCCACTGAGACCCAGTACTTC. J is TRBJ2-5 and V is TRBV7-9; no clear D gene. The CDR3 contains 11 residues. CDR1 and CDR2 from the germline V gene are SEHNR and FQNEAQ (reference sequence). V lost 4 bases to trimming and J lost 5 bases, with 5 bases between them.

This clonotype was picked up a small number of times. This sequence joins TRBV6-5 and TRBJ2-3, with 11 bases identical to TRBD2. Germline loops: CDR1 MNHEY, CDR2 SVGAGI. V lost 2 bases to trimming and J lost 7 bases; unmatched junction nucleotides: 11. This CDR3 comprises 17 residues. The CDR3 nucleotides are TGTGCCAGCAGTTACCGAAAGACTAGCGGGATGAGACATACGCAGTATTTT. It is translated as CASSYRKTSGMRHTQYF.

V usage is TRBV7-9 and J usage is TRBJ2-1, with a weak D call TRBD2 (7 bases). The CDR3 covers 16 residues. Germline CDR1 and CDR2: SEHNR and FQNEAQ (reference sequence). Trimming shortened V by 1 base and J by 5 bases, and 15 bases separated the two germline ends. The CDR3 loop is CASSLVGGPPNNEQFF. For the CDR3, the DNA is TGTGCCAGCAGCTTAGTCGGGGGGCCGCCCAACAATGAGCAGTTCTTC. The complete variable domain, with remaining parts taken from reference TRBV7-9 and TRBJ2-1, reads DTGVSQNPRHKITKRGQNVTFRCDPISEHNRLYWYRQTLGQGPEFLTYFQNEAQLEKSRLLSDRFSAERPKGSFSTLEIQRTEQGDSAMYLCASSLVGGPPNNEQFFGPGTRLTVL.

This clonotype showed up just a few times. The gene calls are TRBV11-2 and TRBJ1-2, with a possible D match to TRBD1 (5 bases). Trimming stripped 2 bases from V and 8 bases from J, with 15 bases between. This CDR3 is built from 14 residues. Per the germline V gene, CDR1 is SGHAT and CDR2 is FQNNGV. CDR3 region: CASSLIQTGGGYTF. The CDR3 DNA is TGTGCCAGCAGCTTAATCCAGACTGGGGGGGGCTACACCTTC.

This clonotype was picked up a small number of times. DNA for the CDR3: TGTGCCAGCAGCGACTTGGATTCACCCCTCCACTTT. Its protein is CASSDLDSPLHF. This chain links TRBV9 with TRBJ1-6; D is uncertain. The CDR3 runs to 12 residues. Germline V lookup: CDR1 SGDLS, CDR2 YYNGEE. V dropped 3 bases and J dropped 8 bases, with 6 bases sitting between them.

The chain carries TRBV12-3 or TRBV12-4 and TRBJ2-7, with D maybe TRBD2 (6 bases). V was clipped by 6 bases and J by 2 bases, with 26 bases between them. This CDR3 has 18 amino acids. CDR3 sequence: CASSYDGTSIGVTYEQYF. The DNA for the CDR3 is TGTGCCAGCAGCTATGACGGGACTTCCATCGGGGTAACCTACGAGCAGTACTTC.

The J gene is TRBJ1-6, the V gene TRBV5-1; a possible D gene is TRBD1 (6 bases). Trimming cost V 6 bases and J 7 bases, with 20 bases left between them. This CDR3 is built from 16 residues. Germline CDR1 SGHRS, CDR2 YFSETQ. CDR3 amino acids: CASKRETGQGNSPLHF. The CDR3 DNA reads as TGCGCCAGCAAGAGGGAGACGGGACAAGGAAATTCACCCCTCCACTTT.

This clonotype was seen only a few times. The chain recombines TRBV6-1 with TRBJ2-1; 14 bases map to TRBD2. CDR3 length: 16 amino acids. Losses at the gene ends were 5 bases for V and 14 bases for J; bases not matched to a gene: 14. CDR1 is MNHNS, CDR2 SASEGT, per germline. As DNA, the CDR3 is TGTGCCAGCAGTATTTCTGGGACTAGCGGGAGAGTTGGGGAGTTCTTC. This encodes CASSISGTSGRVGEFF.

The V and J genes are TRBV3-1 and TRBJ2-7; D not certain. The CDR3 covers 13 residues. V lost 4 bases, J lost 7 bases, and 14 bases lay in between. The germline CDR1 and CDR2 sequences are LGHDT and YNNKEL (reference sequence). The CDR3 DNA reads TGTGCCAGCAGCCCCTCCTTAGTTGGGGAGCAGTACGTC. It is translated as CASSPSLVGEQYV.

Only a few counts were recorded for this clonotype. The genes are TRBV29-1 and TRBJ2-7; a possible D gene is TRBD1 (6 bases). The CDR3 is 13 amino acids. The germline V and J ends were trimmed by 7 bases and 7 bases, with 20 bases remaining between them. CDR1 is SQVTM, CDR2 ANQGSEA, per germline. For the CDR3, the DNA is TGCAGCGCTTGGGACGACAGGTCGTGGGAGCAGTACTTC. Translating it yields CSAWDDRSWEQYF.

This clonotype was counted only a few times. This rearrangement joins TRBV12-3 or TRBV12-4 to TRBJ2-3; weak D call: TRBD2 (6 bases). With 5 bases removed from V and 2 bases from J, the gap between germline ends came to 17 bases. This CDR3 is built from 16 residues. CDR3 coding DNA: TGTGCCAGCAGTGCCCGGGGGAGCGGCCCCACAGATACGCAGTATTTT. Translating gives CASSARGSGPTDTQYF.

This clonotype was seen a handful of times. The chain recombines TRBV20-1 with TRBJ2-6; 8 bases fit TRBD1. This CDR3 has 16 residues. The germline V gene has CDR1 DFQATT and CDR2 SNEGSKA (reference sequence). V lost 5 bases to trimming and J lost 2 bases; unmatched junction nucleotides: 8. In nucleotides, the CDR3 is TGCAGTGCTCTAAATGACAGGGGCCCTGGGGCCAACGTCCTGACTTTC. Translation gives CSALNDRGPGANVLTF.

This clonotype has just a few counts. V usage is TRBV11-3 and J usage is TRBJ2-3; D uncertain. This CDR3 is 15 amino acids long. Between the trimmed V and J ends, which lost 1 base and 4 bases, there was a span of 12 bases. CDR1 is SGHNT and CDR2 is YENEEA in the germline V gene. CDR3 sequence (DNA): TGTGCCAGCAGCTTAGGGCTCCGAGAGGCAGATACGCAGTATTTT. Protein product: CASSLGLREADTQYF.

In this sample, this clonotype turned up many times. The chain combines TRBV7-2 with TRBJ2-1; no clear D gene. The CDR3 extends over 15 amino acids. Germline V gene lookup returns CDR1 SGHTA and CDR2 FQGNSA. V was shortened by 6 bases and J by 0 bases, with 12 bases between the two germline ends. The chain's CDR3 is CASRPSPSSYNEQFF. The CDR3 coding sequence is TGTGCCAGCAGACCCTCCCCTAGCTCCTACAATGAGCAGTTCTTC. Filled out from reference TRBV7-2 and TRBJ2-1, the complete variable domain reads GAGVSQSPSNKVTEKGKDVELRCDPISGHTALYWYRQSLGQGLEFLIYFQGNSAPDKSGLPSDRFSAERTGGSVSTLTIQRTQQEDSAVYLCASRPSPSSYNEQFFGPGTRLTVL.

The chain combines TRBV7-9 with TRBJ2-5, with 12 bases identical to TRBD2. Per the germline V gene, CDR1 is SEHNR and CDR2 is FQNEAQ (reference sequence). The CDR3 covers 15 residues. J gave up 5 bases and V 3 bases, and 4 bases lay outside the gene matches. The CDR3 coding sequence is TGTGCCAGCAGCTTTACTAGCGGGGGGACCGAGACCCAGTACTTC. It codes for CASSFTSGGTETQYF.

V and J are TRBV12-3 or TRBV12-4 and TRBJ2-2, with unresolved D. This CDR3 is 15 amino acids long. V was pared by 5 bases and J by 5 bases, with 15 bases between. The CDR3 nucleotides read TGTGCCAGCAGTCGCACAGTACTTAGAACCGGGGAGCTGTTTTTT. It codes for CASSRTVLRTGELFF.

The CDR3 loop is CASSDRDSLRFYEQYF. DNA for the CDR3: TGTGCCAGCAGTGACCGGGACAGCCTACGATTCTACGAGCAGTACTTC. The chain employs TRBV6-1 and TRBJ2-7; TRBD1 matches at 7 bases. Losses at the gene ends were 3 bases for V and 3 bases for J; bases not matched to a gene: 11. The CDR3 loop spans 16 amino acids. Germline lookup yields CDR1 MNHNS and CDR2 SASEGT.

This clonotype has more than one count but fewer than ten. The chain carries TRBV6-2 or TRBV6-3 and TRBJ2-5; TRBD2 matches 10 bases. V shed 0 bases, J shed 3 bases, and the junction held 13 bases outside the gene matches. From germline, CDR1 is MNHEY and CDR2 SVGEGT. The CDR3 is made up of 19 amino acids. The CDR3 DNA is TGTGCCAGCAGTTACTCGGGGGCCAGCGGGAGGGCCGGTGAAGAGACCCAGTACTTC. Translation gives CASSYSGASGRAGEETQYF.

This clonotype has a count of ten or more. This chain uses TRBV11-2 with TRBJ2-1; 15 positions agree with TRBD2. The germline gives CDR1 SGHAT, CDR2 FQNNGV. V shed 3 bases, J shed 0 bases, and the junction held 3 bases outside the gene matches. The length of the CDR3 is 18 residues. CDR3 protein: CASSLGLAGGSSYNEQFF. DNA of the CDR3: TGTGCCAGCAGCTTGGGACTAGCGGGGGGAAGCTCCTACAATGAGCAGTTCTTC.

The V gene is TRBV5-6, the J gene TRBJ2-7, with 12 bases fitting TRBD1. Losses at the gene ends were 6 bases for V and 7 bases for J; bases not matched to a gene: 8. This CDR3 has 14 amino acids. CDR1 and CDR2 from the germline V gene are SGHDT and YYEEEE. The CDR3 sequence is CASKKGTGGREQYV. CDR3 coding DNA: TGTGCCAGCAAGAAGGGGACAGGGGGCAGGGAGCAGTACGTC.